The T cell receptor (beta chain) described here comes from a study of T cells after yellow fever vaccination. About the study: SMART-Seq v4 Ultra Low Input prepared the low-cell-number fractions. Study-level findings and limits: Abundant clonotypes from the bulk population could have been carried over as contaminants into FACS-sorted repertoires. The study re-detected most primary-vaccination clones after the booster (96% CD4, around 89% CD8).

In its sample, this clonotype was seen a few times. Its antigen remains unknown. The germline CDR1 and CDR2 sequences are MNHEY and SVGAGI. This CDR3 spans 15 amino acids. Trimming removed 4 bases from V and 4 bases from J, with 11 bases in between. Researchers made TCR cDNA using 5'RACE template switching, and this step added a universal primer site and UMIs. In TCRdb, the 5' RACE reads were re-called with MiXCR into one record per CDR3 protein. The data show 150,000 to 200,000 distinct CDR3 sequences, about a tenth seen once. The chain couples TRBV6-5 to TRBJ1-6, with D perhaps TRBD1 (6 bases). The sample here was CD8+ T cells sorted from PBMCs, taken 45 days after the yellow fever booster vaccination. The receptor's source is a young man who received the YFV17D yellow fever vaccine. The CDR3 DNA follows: TGTGCCAGCAGTTGGCAGGGGATTTATAATTCACCCCTCCACTTT. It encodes CASSWQGIYNSPLHF.